A selection of T cell receptor beta chains follows, all from one sample in a study of control samples from healthy donors and cancer patients. The repertoire was sequenced with immunoSEQ multiplex PCR; TCRdb's copy has only in-frame clones and lacks some. The sample contains some 150,000 clones, approximately 88% of which appear only once. Specimen: blood. The receptors originated from a man aged 30-40 years in good health. CDR3s include the opening cysteine and the closing phenylalanine or tryptophan. Fields, in order: D gene, V gene, clone size, J gene, CDR3 DNA, CDR3 protein. D genes are given only for firm matches. A row's size may be missing; if present it is once, few, many or a size class.

D: .; V: TRBV12-3/TRBV12-4; size: .; J: TRBJ2-7; DNA: TGTGCCAGCAGTTCCAGTAACTACGAGCAGTACTTC; CDR3: CASSSSNYEQYF
D: .; V: TRBV3-1/TRBV3-2; size: .; J: TRBJ1-2; DNA: TGTGCCAGCAGCCAAGATGGTTTTAACTATGGCTACACCTTC; CDR3: CASSQDGFNYGYTF
D: .; V: TRBV5-5; size: many; J: TRBJ2-7; DNA: TGTGCCAGCAGCACCAGGACCGAACCCTACGAGCAGTACTTC; CDR3: CASSTRTEPYEQYF
D: TRBD2; V: TRBV7-6; size: .; J: TRBJ2-3; DNA: TGTGCCAGCAGCGTCGGGACTATGGCAGATACGCAGTATTTT; CDR3: CASSVGTMADTQYF
D: TRBD2; V: TRBV6-5; size: .; J: TRBJ2-1; DNA: TGTGCCAGCAGTTACTCGCTTAGCGGGACTTACAATGAGCAGTTCTTC; CDR3: CASSYSLSGTYNEQFF
D: TRBD1; V: TRBV19; size: once; J: TRBJ2-1; DNA: TGTGCCAGTAGTATAGCGACAGGGGTTCGGAATGAGCAGTTCTTC; CDR3: CASSIATGVRNEQFF
D: .; V: TRBV6-5; size: .; J: TRBJ2-5; DNA: TGTGCCAGCAGTTCACCACAAGAGACCCAGTACTTC; CDR3: CASSSPQETQYF
D: TRBD1; V: TRBV6-6; size: .; J: TRBJ2-5; DNA: TGTGCCAGCAGAGATAACAGGGGGCGGCGGGAGACCCAGTACTTC; CDR3: CASRDNRGRRETQYF
D: TRBD1; V: TRBV6-2/TRBV6-3; size: .; J: TRBJ1-5; DNA: TGTGCCAGCAGTCCCGGGACAGCCCCTTCGAGTCAGCCCCAGCATTTT; CDR3: CASSPGTAPSSQPQHF
D: TRBD2; V: TRBV9; size: .; J: TRBJ2-3; DNA: TGTGCCAGCAGCCTCGGGACTAGCGGGATCGTAGATACGCAGTATTTT; CDR3: CASSLGTSGIVDTQYF
D: TRBD2; V: TRBV9; size: .; J: TRBJ2-3; DNA: TGTGCCAGCAGCGCCCCTAAAGGGACTAGCGGGTTCTCCACAGATACGCAGTATTTT; CDR3: CASSAPKGTSGFSTDTQYF
D: .; V: TRBV27; size: .; J: TRBJ1-1; DNA: TGTGCCAGCAGTTTAGGTATCGGGTCTGAAGCTTTCTTT; CDR3: CASSLGIGSEAFF
D: .; V: TRBV7-8; size: .; J: TRBJ1-2; DNA: TGTGCCAGCAGCTTAGACGGGGACTATGGCTACACCTTC; CDR3: CASSLDGDYGYTF
D: .; V: TRBV9; size: .; J: TRBJ2-2; DNA: TGTGCCAGCAGCAAGACTAGTCAGCCCCCGGGCGGGGAGCTGTTTTTT; CDR3: CASSKTSQPPGGELFF
D: .; V: TRBV27; size: .; J: TRBJ1-6; DNA: TGTGCCAGCAGTTTATTTGGACTCTCTAATTCACCCCTCCACTTT; CDR3: CASSLFGLSNSPLHF
D: TRBD2; V: TRBV29-1; size: once; J: TRBJ2-3; DNA: TGCAGCGCTAGGGGACTACTTCGGGATACGCAGTATTTT; CDR3: CSARGLLRDTQYF
D: .; V: TRBV7-6; size: once; J: TRBJ2-7; DNA: TGTGCCAGCAGCCGTTTTGAATACGAGCAGTACTTC; CDR3: CASSRFEYEQYF
D: TRBD2; V: TRBV11-3; size: .; J: TRBJ2-5; DNA: TGTGCCACGAAAGCGGGATCACAAGAGACCCAGTACTTC; CDR3: CATKAGSQETQYF
D: .; V: TRBV5-4; size: .; J: TRBJ2-7; DNA: TGTGCCAGCAGCTTGTTCGGGGCGAGGGAGCAGTACTTC; CDR3: CASSLFGAREQYF
D: TRBD1; V: TRBV15; size: .; J: TRBJ2-3; DNA: TGTGCCACCATCCGACAGGGGACCACAGATACGCAGTATTTT; CDR3: CATIRQGTTDTQYF
D: .; V: TRBV4-1; size: .; J: TRBJ1-3; DNA: TGCGCCAGCAGCCAAGGATCCGGCGGGATGAGCTCTGGAAACACCATATATTTT; CDR3: CASSQGSGGMSSGNTIYF
D: TRBD2; V: TRBV27; size: .; J: TRBJ2-1; DNA: TGTGCCAGCAGTTGGGGGGGGAATGAGCAGTTCTTC; CDR3: CASSWGGNEQFF
D: .; V: TRBV7-2; size: .; J: TRBJ2-7; DNA: TGTGCCAGCAGCTTAGACAGGGCCTACGAGCAGTACTTC; CDR3: CASSLDRAYEQYF
D: .; V: TRBV4-3; size: .; J: TRBJ2-1; DNA: TGCGCCAGCAGCCAAGCAGGGACGCTAGACAATGAGCAGTTCTTC; CDR3: CASSQAGTLDNEQFF
D: TRBD2; V: TRBV5-1; size: .; J: TRBJ2-7; DNA: TGCGCCAGCAGCTTAAGGTCGGCGGGGGAAGACGAGCAGTACTTC; CDR3: CASSLRSAGEDEQYF
D: .; V: TRBV19; size: .; J: TRBJ1-1; DNA: TGTGCCAGTAGTATAGACCGACGGAGCCCTTTCTTT; CDR3: CASSIDRRSPFF
D: TRBD1; V: TRBV5-1; size: .; J: TRBJ1-1; DNA: TGCGCCAGCACCCCCATATCGCGGGACAGGGCTACTGAAGCTTTCTTT; CDR3: CASTPISRDRATEAFF
D: .; V: TRBV13; size: .; J: TRBJ1-2; DNA: TGTGCCAGCAGCTTGGGTCGCACGGCAGCTAACTATGGCTACACCTTC; CDR3: CASSLGRTAANYGYTF
D: .; V: TRBV5-6; size: .; J: TRBJ1-2; DNA: TGTGCCAGCAGCTTGTACCCCCGGACGACTAACTATGGCTACACCTTC; CDR3: CASSLYPRTTNYGYTF
D: .; V: TRBV5-8; size: .; J: TRBJ1-5; DNA: TGTGCCAGCAGCGAGGGGAAGAATAGCAATCAGCCCCAGCATTTT; CDR3: CASSEGKNSNQPQHF
D: .; V: TRBV5-3; size: once; J: TRBJ2-7; DNA: TGTGCCAGAAGCTTGGTCCCCTGGTTGAGGAGGAGGCGACTCTACGAGCAGTACTTC; CDR3: CARSLVPWLRRRRLYEQYF
D: .; V: TRBV5-5; size: .; J: TRBJ1-2; DNA: TGTGCCAGCAGCTTGGGCCAAGACTATGGCTACACCTTC; CDR3: CASSLGQDYGYTF
D: .; V: TRBV11-2; size: once; J: TRBJ2-7; DNA: TGTGCCAGCAGCTTAACCCACGAGCAGTACTTC; CDR3: CASSLTHEQYF
D: .; V: TRBV24-1; size: .; J: TRBJ1-6; DNA: TGTGCCACCAGTGACGCGACAGTCAATTCACCCCTCCACTTT; CDR3: CATSDATVNSPLHF
D: .; V: TRBV7-3; size: once; J: TRBJ2-2; DNA: TGTGCCAGCAGCCTCCACTCTGCGAACACCGGGGAGCTGTTTTTT; CDR3: CASSLHSANTGELFF
D: TRBD1; V: TRBV7-6; size: .; J: TRBJ2-7; DNA: TGTGCCAGCAGCTTAGAACAGGGGACCTACGAGCAGTACTTC; CDR3: CASSLEQGTYEQYF
D: .; V: TRBV7-3; size: .; J: TRBJ1-1; DNA: TGTGCCAGCAGCTTAATGGGGGGGGGTACTGAAGCTTTCTTT; CDR3: CASSLMGGGTEAFF
D: TRBD2; V: TRBV9; size: .; J: TRBJ2-7; DNA: TGTGCCAGCAGCGCGGGGGGAGAACAGTTCAGCGAGCAGTACTTC; CDR3: CASSAGGEQFSEQYF
D: .; V: TRBV6-5; size: .; J: TRBJ1-5; DNA: TGTGCCAGCTCCTTAAGCGGGGGTCAGCCCCAGCATTTT; CDR3: CASSLSGGQPQHF
D: .; V: TRBV24-1; size: .; J: TRBJ2-5; DNA: TGTGCCACCAGTGAACCGGACACGGAAGAGACCCAGTACTTC; CDR3: CATSEPDTEETQYF
D: TRBD2; V: TRBV5-4; size: .; J: TRBJ2-1; DNA: TGTGCCAGCAGCCACCCGGGACTAGCGGGAGGGCGTTCGATTAATGAGCAGTTCTTC; CDR3: CASSHPGLAGGRSINEQFF
D: TRBD1; V: TRBV4-3; size: .; J: TRBJ1-5; DNA: TGCGCCAGCAGCCAAGAAGGGACAGGGCACAATCAGCCCCAGCATTTT; CDR3: CASSQEGTGHNQPQHF
D: .; V: TRBV12-3/TRBV12-4; size: .; J: TRBJ2-4; DNA: TGTGCCAGCAGTTTAGGTGAAGGCATTCAGTACTTC; CDR3: CASSLGEGIQYF
D: .; V: TRBV7-8; size: .; J: TRBJ2-7; DNA: TGTGCCAGCAGCTTAGGGGCTAGTGGGCTAGAGGTTCTTTACGAGCAGTACTTC; CDR3: CASSLGASGLEVLYEQYF
D: .; V: TRBV7-6; size: .; J: TRBJ1-1; DNA: TGTGCCAGCAGCCCGATCCGACGGGGCGGGAATCCTGAAGCTTTCTTT; CDR3: CASSPIRRGGNPEAFF
D: .; V: TRBV13; size: .; J: TRBJ2-7; DNA: TGTGCCAGCAGCCCCCGGGACTCAAATTTCTACGAGCAGTACTTC; CDR3: CASSPRDSNFYEQYF
D: .; V: TRBV12-2; size: .; J: TRBJ2-7; DNA: TGTGCAAGTCGCTTAGGCGCTGCTGGTTCCTACGAGCAGTACTTC; CDR3: CASRLGAAGSYEQYF
D: .; V: TRBV19; size: .; J: TRBJ1-1; DNA: TGTGCCAGTAGTATAGCTCCAGGCCGCTCTATGAACACTGAAGCTTTCTTT; CDR3: CASSIAPGRSMNTEAFF
D: TRBD1; V: TRBV15; size: once; J: TRBJ1-3; DNA: TGTGCCACCAGCACCCGTTCAGGGGGTGGTTTTAGAAACACCATATATTTT; CDR3: CATSTRSGGGFRNTIYF
D: TRBD2; V: TRBV13; size: .; J: TRBJ2-7; DNA: TGTGCCAGCAGCCAGGGGACTAGGTACGAGCAGTACTTC; CDR3: CASSQGTRYEQYF
D: TRBD1; V: TRBV9; size: .; J: TRBJ2-2; DNA: TGTGCCAGCAGCGTAATGGGACAGGGGGAAGTCGGGGAGCTGTTTTTT; CDR3: CASSVMGQGEVGELFF
D: .; V: TRBV11-1; size: .; J: TRBJ2-7; DNA: TGTGCCAGCAGCTTAGTGGGGACACCTCTCTACGAGCAGTACTTC; CDR3: CASSLVGTPLYEQYF
D: .; V: TRBV10-3; size: .; J: TRBJ2-5; DNA: TGTGCCATCAGTGAGAATAGCAGGGGGGCTTCCATAGAGACCCAGTACTTC; CDR3: CAISENSRGASIETQYF
D: TRBD1; V: TRBV11-2; size: once; J: TRBJ2-7; DNA: TGTGCCAGCAGCCTCGCGGGTTCCGGGACAGTACACGAGCAGTACTTC; CDR3: CASSLAGSGTVHEQYF
D: TRBD1; V: TRBV11-2; size: .; J: TRBJ2-7; DNA: TGTGCCAGCAGCTTTTGGACAGGTCCCAGGGACGAGCAGTACTTC; CDR3: CASSFWTGPRDEQYF
D: .; V: TRBV9; size: .; J: TRBJ2-7; DNA: TGTGCCAGCAGCGTAGCAGGGCGGACCTACGAGCAGTACTTC; CDR3: CASSVAGRTYEQYF